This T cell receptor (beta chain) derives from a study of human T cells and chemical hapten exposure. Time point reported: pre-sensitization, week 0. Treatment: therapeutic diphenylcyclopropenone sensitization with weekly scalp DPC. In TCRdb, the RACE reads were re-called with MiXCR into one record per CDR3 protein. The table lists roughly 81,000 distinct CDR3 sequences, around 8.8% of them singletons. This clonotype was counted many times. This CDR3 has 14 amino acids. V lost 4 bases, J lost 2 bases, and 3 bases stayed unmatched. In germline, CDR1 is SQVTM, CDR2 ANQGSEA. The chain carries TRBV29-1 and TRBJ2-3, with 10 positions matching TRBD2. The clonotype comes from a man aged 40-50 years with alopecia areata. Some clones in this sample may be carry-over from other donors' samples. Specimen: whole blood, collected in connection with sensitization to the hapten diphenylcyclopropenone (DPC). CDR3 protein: CSVGAGGSTDTQYF. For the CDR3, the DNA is TGCAGCGTTGGAGCGGGAGGGTCCACAGATACGCAGTATTTT.